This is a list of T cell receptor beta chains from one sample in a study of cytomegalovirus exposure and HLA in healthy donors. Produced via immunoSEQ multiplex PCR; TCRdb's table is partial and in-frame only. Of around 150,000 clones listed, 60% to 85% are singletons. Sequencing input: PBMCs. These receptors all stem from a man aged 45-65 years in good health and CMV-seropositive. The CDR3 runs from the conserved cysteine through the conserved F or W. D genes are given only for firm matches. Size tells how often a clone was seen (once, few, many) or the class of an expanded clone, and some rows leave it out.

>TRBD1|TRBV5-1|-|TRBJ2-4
CASSKPTGGTKNIQYF
TGCGCCAGCAGCAAGCCCACAGGGGGCACGAAAAACATTCAGTACTTC
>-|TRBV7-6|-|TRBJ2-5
CASSRPSGGLVEETQYF
TGTGCCAGCAGCCGACCCTCGGGGGGCCTAGTAGAGGAGACCCAGTACTTC
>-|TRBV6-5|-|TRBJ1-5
CASSYRVGVPNQPQHF
TGTGCCAGCAGTTACCGGGTAGGGGTTCCTAATCAGCCCCAGCATTTT
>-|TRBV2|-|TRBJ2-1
CASRTGLSYNEQFF
TGTGCCAGCAGGACAGGCCTCTCCTACAATGAGCAGTTCTTC
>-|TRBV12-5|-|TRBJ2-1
CASGSLNEQFF
TGTGCTAGTGGTTCCCTCAATGAGCAGTTCTTC
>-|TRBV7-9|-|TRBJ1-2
CASSSGALYGYTF
TGTGCCAGCAGCTCAGGGGCCCTTTATGGCTACACCTTC
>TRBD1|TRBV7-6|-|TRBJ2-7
CASSLAIRQGSHEQYF
TGTGCCAGCAGCTTAGCAATTAGACAGGGTTCCCACGAGCAGTACTTC
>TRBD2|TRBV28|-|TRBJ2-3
CASSFPGGGADTQYF
TGTGCCAGCAGTTTCCCCGGCGGGGGGGCAGATACGCAGTATTTT
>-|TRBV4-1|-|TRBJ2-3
CASSQTRMAPRGTDTQYF
TGCGCCAGCAGCCAAACCAGGATGGCTCCGAGAGGCACAGATACGCAGTATTTT
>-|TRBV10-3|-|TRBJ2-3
CAISIGGGGTDTQYF
TGTGCCATCAGTATCGGCGGGGGCGGCACAGATACGCAGTATTTT
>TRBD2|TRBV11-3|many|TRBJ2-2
CASGLAGNTGELFF
TGTGCCAGCGGACTAGCGGGCAACACCGGGGAGCTGTTTTTT
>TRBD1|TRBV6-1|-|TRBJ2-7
CASRTGDTNYEQYF
TGTGCCAGCAGAACAGGGGATACTAACTACGAGCAGTACTTC
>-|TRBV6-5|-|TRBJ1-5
CASSYSTGRNQPQHF
TGTGCCAGCAGTTACTCGACAGGCCGCAATCAGCCCCAGCATTTT
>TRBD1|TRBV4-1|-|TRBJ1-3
CASSQPGQGTGNTIYF
TGCGCCAGCAGCCAACCGGGACAGGGGACTGGAAACACCATATATTTT
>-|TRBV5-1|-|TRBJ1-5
CASRPGGAGNQPQHF
TGCGCCAGCAGGCCGGGGGGCGCAGGCAATCAGCCCCAGCATTTT
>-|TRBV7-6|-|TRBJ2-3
CASSLDGVDTQYF
TGTGCCAGCAGCTTAGACGGAGTGGATACGCAGTATTTT
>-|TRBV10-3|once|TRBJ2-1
CAISAGLLADNEQFF
TGTGCCATCAGTGCGGGACTTCTTGCGGACAATGAGCAGTTCTTC
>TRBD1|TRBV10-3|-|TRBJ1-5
CAISESTGQGVSNQPQHF
TGTGCCATCAGTGAGTCGACGGGACAGGGGGTGAGCAATCAGCCCCAGCATTTT
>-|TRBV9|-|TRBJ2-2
CASSVPSNTGELFF
TGTGCCAGCAGCGTTCCGTCGAACACCGGGGAGCTGTTTTTT
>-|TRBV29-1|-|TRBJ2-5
CSVELQVQETQYF
TGCAGCGTTGAATTGCAGGTTCAGGAGACCCAGTACTTC
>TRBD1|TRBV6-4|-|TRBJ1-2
CASKRTGDNYGYTF
TGTGCCAGCAAGCGGACAGGTGACAACTATGGCTACACCTTC
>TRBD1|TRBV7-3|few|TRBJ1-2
CASSPGQGYGYTF
TGTGCCAGCAGCCCTGGACAGGGCTATGGCTACACCTTC